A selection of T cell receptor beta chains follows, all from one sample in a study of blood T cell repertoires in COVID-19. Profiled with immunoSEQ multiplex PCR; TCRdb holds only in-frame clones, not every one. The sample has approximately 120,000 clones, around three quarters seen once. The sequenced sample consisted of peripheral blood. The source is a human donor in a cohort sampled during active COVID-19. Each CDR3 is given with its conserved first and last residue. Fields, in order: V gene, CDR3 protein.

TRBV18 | CASSPGIGADTQYF
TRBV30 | CAWRGWREDTEAFF
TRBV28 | CASSLLGQGVYEQYF
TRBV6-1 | CASSEARSGANVLTF
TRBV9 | CASSVERGREQYF
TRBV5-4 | CASSPSGRGNTDTQYF
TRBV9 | CASSVTDSKSSGELFF
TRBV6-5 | CASSLGGRYGYTF
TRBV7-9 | CASSYWTSEETQYF
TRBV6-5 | CASSTPKGQYYEQYF
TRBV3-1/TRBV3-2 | CARSQGGGGRPGELFF
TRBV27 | CASSFSGGRYEQYF
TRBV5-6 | CASSWRRAVGETQYF
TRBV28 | CASRTSTVPYGYTF
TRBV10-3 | CAISADSGLSEAFF